Listed here are 19 T cell receptor beta chains from one sample, sequenced in a study of OX40 agonist ivuxolimab in advanced cancers. TCRdb keeps only in-frame clones here, not all; method: immunoSEQ multiplex PCR. Among some 15,000 clones listed, around 84% were seen once. Sequenced material: CD4+ or CD8+ T cells sorted from blood, taken in a trial of the OX40 agonist ivuxolimab. These TCRs come from an adult with an advanced solid tumor such as melanoma, head and neck, liver or kidney cancer.

The CDR3 sequence is CVRSLRGGTLDQPQHF. CDR3 coding DNA: TGTGTCAGAAGCTTAAGGGGAGGGACCCTAGATCAGCCCCAGCATTTT. The rearrangement joins TRBV7-5 to TRBJ1-5. TRBV7-5 is a pseudogene locus. The CDR3 is 16 residues long.

CDR3 sequence (DNA): TGTGCCAGTAGTATCAGAGGAGTTAGCACAGATACGCAGTATTTT. Its protein product is CASSIRGVSTDTQYF. The chain has TRBV19 and TRBJ2-3, with no clear D. CDR3 length: 15 amino acids. Between the trimmed V and J ends, which lost 3 bases and 0 bases, there was a span of 10 bases. Germline CDR1 is LNHDA and CDR2 is SQIVND (reference sequence).

This clone has a single count. The chain links TRBV11-2 to TRBJ2-7, with TRBD2 matching over 8 bases. Trimming at V came to 5 bases and at J to 5 bases, leaving 14 bases not matched to a gene. CDR3 length: 16 amino acids. Germline V gives CDR1 SGHAT, CDR2 FQNNGV. In DNA, the CDR3 is TGTGCCAGCAGCCGAGGACTAGCACCCAAGGGGAACGAGCAGTACTTC. It specifies CASSRGLAPKGNEQYF.

CDR3 bases: TGTGCCAGCAGCGCCGGGCCATTCGTCTACGAGCAGTACTTC. Translation: CASSAGPFVYEQYF. The V call is TRBV9, the J call TRBJ2-7; no reliable D call. V was trimmed by 3 bases and J by 3 bases, leaving 13 bases between them. The CDR3 covers 14 residues. Germline CDR1 and CDR2: SGDLS and YYNGEE. Variable domain in full (rest from reference TRBV9 and TRBJ2-7): DSGVTQTPKHLITATGQRVTLRCSPRSGDLSVYWYQQSLDQGLQFLIQYYNGEERAKGNILERFSAQQFPDLHSELNLSSLELGDSALYFCASSAGPFVYEQYFGPGTRLTVT.

In this sample, this clone turned up a few times. The chain couples TRBV30 to TRBJ2-7; D possibly corresponds to TRBD1 (5 bases). The V and J ends lost 1 base and 4 bases respectively, with 8 bases between them. The CDR3 is 12 residues long. Per the germline V gene, CDR1 is GTSNPN and CDR2 is SVGIG (reference sequence). Here the CDR3 DNA reads TGTGCCTGGAGTGCGCAGGGATACGAGCAGTACTTC. Translated, it gives CAWSAQGYEQYF.

The chain recombines TRBV7-8 with TRBJ2-5, with TRBD2 as a possible D gene (5 bases). The end of the DNA is better explained by TRBJ2-7, so the J call may be wrong. Looked up from germline, CDR1 is SGHVS and CDR2 is FQNEAQ. CDR3 length equals 16 residues. The CDR3 sequence is CASSLALGERIYEQYF. In DNA, the CDR3 is TGTGCCAGCAGCTTAGCGCTCGGGGAAAGGATCTACGAGCAGTACTTC.

The chain joins TRBV6-1 to TRBJ2-7; TRBD1 agrees at 7 bases. CDR1 and CDR2 (germline): MNHNS, SASEGT. Trimming cost V 8 bases and J 2 bases; bases outside gene matches: 6. The CDR3 loop spans 13 amino acids. CDR3 sequence (DNA): TGTGCCAGCGGATGGACAGGAGCCTACGAGCAGTACTTC. Protein sequence: CASGWTGAYEQYF.

The chain joins TRBV7-6 to TRBJ2-7; maybe TRBD2 (5 bases). V dropped 5 bases and J dropped 5 bases, with 13 bases sitting between them. Germline V gives CDR1 SGHVS, CDR2 FNYEAQ. The CDR3 contains 13 residues. The CDR3 sequence: CASSPEVLNEQYF. As DNA, the CDR3 is TGTGCCAGCAGCCCGGAGGTCCTTAACGAGCAGTACTTC.

The chain recombines TRBV19 with TRBJ2-2; 7 bases match TRBD2. Germline CDR1 reads LNHDA; CDR2 reads SQIVND (reference sequence). V lost 0 bases to trimming and J lost 5 bases; unmatched junction nucleotides: 12. This CDR3 comprises 18 residues. In nucleotides, the CDR3 is TGTGCCAGTAGTATAGATCTAGCAGGGCTAGCGGAAACCGGGGAGCTGTTTTTT. It yields the protein CASSIDLAGLAETGELFF.

The chain combines TRBV6-5 with TRBJ2-1; 8 nucleotides agree with TRBD2. CDR1 and CDR2 (germline): MNHEY, SVGAGI. With V trimmed by 6 bases and J by 12 bases, 16 bases remained unmatched. The CDR3 covers 15 residues. CDR3 amino acids: CASRDSGLEAGGQFF. In nucleotides, the CDR3 is TGTGCCAGCAGAGATTCGGGACTAGAGGCTGGTGGGCAGTTCTTC.

This clone was counted only a few times. The CDR3, as DNA: TGTGCCACCATCAACTGGACGCCCGGTGAGCAGTTCTTC. Protein: CATINWTPGEQFF. The gene calls are TRBV7-9 and TRBJ2-1; no clear D gene. Per germline, CDR1 SEHNR and CDR2 FQNEAQ (reference sequence). Trimming shortened V by 10 bases and J by 9 bases, and 19 bases separated the two germline ends. The CDR3 is 13 amino acids.

The chain is built from TRBV7-9 and TRBJ2-1; D not resolved. This CDR3 spans 13 amino acids. V shed 1 base and J shed 2 bases, with 3 bases lying between them. The germline V gene encodes CDR1 SEHNR and CDR2 FQNEAQ (reference sequence). The CDR3 protein is CASSLGTYNEQFF. In DNA form, the CDR3 reads TGTGCCAGCAGCTTAGGAACCTACAATGAGCAGTTCTTC.

This clone was observed a few times. This chain links TRBV10-3 with TRBJ2-3; D unresolved. Germline lookup yields CDR1 ENHRY and CDR2 SYGVKD. The CDR3 totals 15 residues. V dropped 11 bases and J dropped 0 bases, with 18 bases sitting between them. The CDR3 coding sequence is TGTGCCTCCGGCAGGTCCGAAACTAGCACAGATACGCAGTATTTT. Translation gives CASGRSETSTDTQYF.

This sequence joins TRBV27 and TRBJ2-7, with D perhaps assigned TRBD1 or TRBD2 (5 bases each). CDR3 length: 14 amino acids. Trimming left V 5 bases short and J 5 bases short, with 16 bases between. Germline V gene sequence: CDR1 MNHEY, CDR2 SMNVEV (reference sequence). This CDR3 reads CASSTGTALNEQYF. DNA for the CDR3: TGTGCCAGCAGTACCGGGACGGCCTTGAACGAGCAGTACTTC.

A word on this clone: The junction differs from germline at one of its ends, possibly a read error. The rearrangement joins TRBV7-9 to TRBJ2-7, with D possibly being TRBD1 (5 bases). Germline V CDR1 and CDR2: SEHNR, FQNEAQ (reference sequence). The CDR3 extends over 9 amino acids. The CDR3 region has the DNA TGTGCCCCCAACGCAGGGTATAACTTC. Protein: CAPNAGYNF.

The rearrangement joins TRBV30 to TRBJ2-2; D is uncertain. Trimming left V 0 bases short and J 5 bases short, with 4 bases between. CDR3 size: 12 residues. The germline V gene encodes CDR1 GTSNPN and CDR2 SVGIG (reference sequence). CDR3 nucleotide sequence: TGTGCCTGGAGTGTCTCGACCGGGGAGCTGTTTTTT. It translates to CAWSVSTGELFF. The full variable domain, its missing parts supplied by reference TRBV30 and TRBJ2-2, is SQTIHQWPATLVQPVGSPLSLECTVEGTSNPNLYWYRQAAGRGLQLLFYSVGIGQISSEVPQNLSASRPQDRQFILSSKKLLLSDSGFYLCAWSVSTGELFFGEGSRLTVL.

This chain uses TRBV10-2 with TRBJ2-7; 7 bases agree with TRBD2. Looked up from germline, CDR1 is WSHSY and CDR2 is SAAADI. With 2 bases clipped from V and 4 bases from J, the junction kept 8 bases outside the gene matches. The CDR3 covers 15 residues. This CDR3 reads CASSEVGGSVYEQYF. In DNA form, the CDR3 reads TGCGCCAGCAGTGAGGTGGGCGGGAGCGTTTACGAGCAGTACTTC.

The chain has TRBV6-5 and TRBJ2-7, with D perhaps matching TRBD2 (5 bases). CDR1 is MNHEY, CDR2 SVGAGI, per germline. CDR3 length equals 13 residues. V dropped 2 bases and J dropped 4 bases, with 9 bases sitting between them. The CDR3 nucleotides read TGTGCCAGCAGTTACCTCCCGGGGTACGAGCAGTACTTC. Translating it yields CASSYLPGYEQYF.

The chain combines TRBV4-3 with TRBJ2-7; 11 bases align to TRBD2. The CDR3 runs 15 residues. V shed 3 bases, J shed 3 bases, and the junction held 4 bases outside the gene matches. Germline lookup yields CDR1 LGHNA and CDR2 YSLEER. The CDR3 DNA follows: TGCGCCAGCAGCCAGACTAGCGGGAACTTCTACGAGCAGTACTTC. It specifies CASSQTSGNFYEQYF.